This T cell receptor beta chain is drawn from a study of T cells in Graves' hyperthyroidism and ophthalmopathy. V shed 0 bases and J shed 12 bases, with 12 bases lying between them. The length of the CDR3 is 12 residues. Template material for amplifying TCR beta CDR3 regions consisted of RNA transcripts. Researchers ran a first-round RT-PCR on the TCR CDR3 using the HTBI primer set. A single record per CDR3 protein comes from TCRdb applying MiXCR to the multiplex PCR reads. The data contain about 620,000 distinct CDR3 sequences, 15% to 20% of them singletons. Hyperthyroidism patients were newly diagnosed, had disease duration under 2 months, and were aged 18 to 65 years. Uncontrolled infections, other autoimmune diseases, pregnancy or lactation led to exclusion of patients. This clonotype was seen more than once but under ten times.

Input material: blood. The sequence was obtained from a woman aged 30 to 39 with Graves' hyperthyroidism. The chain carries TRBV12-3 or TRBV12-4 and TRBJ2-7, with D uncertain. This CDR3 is CASSLALTEAYF. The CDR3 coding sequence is TGTGCCAGCAGTTTAGCGCTTACGGAAGCGTACTTC.